The entry below gives a single T cell receptor (beta chain) sequence along with its context. What it recognizes is unknown. This specimen belongs to a study of response to subunit inactivated influenza vaccine. Germline CDR1 SQVTM, CDR2 ANQGSEA. The CDR3 runs to 13 residues. V lost 3 bases and J lost 5, with 12 bases in between. Study results and caveats: The authors offered the suggestion that each seasonal influenza vaccination recruits few new T cells.

TCRdb re-called the RT-PCR reads with MiXCR, one entry per CDR3 protein. This table has 590,000 or so distinct CDR3 sequences, 11% to 15% appearing once. The TCR originated in a man between 50 and 59 years old who received an inactivated influenza vaccine. This specimen consisted of PBMCs from blood, obtained around 15 days before vaccination. V gene TRBV29-1 combines with J gene TRBJ2-3; D might be TRBD2 (6 bases). Here the CDR3 reads CSVDLSGVDTQYF. CDR3 coding DNA: TGCAGCGTTGATCTATCGGGGGTAGATACGCAGTATTTT.